The clone carrying this T cell receptor (beta chain) was detected a few times. MiXCR, applied by TCRdb to the RT-PCR reads, yields one record per CDR3 protein. Of roughly 940,000 distinct CDR3 sequences listed, 18% are singletons. This sample is part of a study of patients and donors after allogeneic stem cell transplantation. The sample comprised blood, either unsorted or a sorted T cell fraction (not recorded which). This sequence originates from a human donor who was either an allogeneic HSCT recipient or a stem cell or donor lymphocyte infusion donor (not recorded which). It is not recorded whose cells these are; they may come from a transplant donor.

CDR3 sequence (DNA): TGCAGCGTTGAAGATAGCCCGCGTGACTACACCTTC. Residues: CSVEDSPRDYTF. The chain carries TRBV29-1 and TRBJ1-2; D remains ambiguous. Germline V gene lookup returns CDR1 SQVTM and CDR2 ANQGSEA. The CDR3 spans 12 residues. V dropped 0 bases and J dropped 10 bases, with 12 bases sitting between them. The full variable domain, rest sourced from reference TRBV29-1 and TRBJ1-2, is SAVISQKPSRDICQRGTSLTIQCQVDSQVTMMFWYRQQPGQSLTLIATANQGSEATYESGFVIDKFPISRPNLTFSTLTVSNMSPEDSSIYLCSVEDSPRDYTFGSGTRLTVV.